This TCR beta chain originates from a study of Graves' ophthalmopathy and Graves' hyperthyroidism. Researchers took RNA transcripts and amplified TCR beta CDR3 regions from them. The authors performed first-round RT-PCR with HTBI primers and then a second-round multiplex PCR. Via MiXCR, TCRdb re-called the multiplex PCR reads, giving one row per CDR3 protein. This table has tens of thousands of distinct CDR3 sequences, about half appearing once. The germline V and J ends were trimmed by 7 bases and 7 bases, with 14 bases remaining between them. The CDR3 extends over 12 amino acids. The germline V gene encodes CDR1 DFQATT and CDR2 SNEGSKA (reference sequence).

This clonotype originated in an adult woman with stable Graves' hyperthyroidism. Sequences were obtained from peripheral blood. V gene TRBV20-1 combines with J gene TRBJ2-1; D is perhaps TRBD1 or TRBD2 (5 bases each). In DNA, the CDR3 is TGCAGTGTACGAGAGGGGCGAAATGAGCAGTTCTTC. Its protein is CSVREGRNEQFF.